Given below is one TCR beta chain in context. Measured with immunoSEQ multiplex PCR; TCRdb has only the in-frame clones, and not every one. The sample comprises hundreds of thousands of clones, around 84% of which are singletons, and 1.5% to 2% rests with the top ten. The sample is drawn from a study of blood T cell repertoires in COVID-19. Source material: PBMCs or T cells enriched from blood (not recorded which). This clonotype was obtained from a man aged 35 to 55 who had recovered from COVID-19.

CDR3 bases: TGTGCCAGCAGTCCGGGACAGGGGCCCCCCTGGACCCAGTACTTC. Encoded protein: CASSPGQGPPWTQYF. This rearrangement joins TRBV28 to TRBJ2-5; 10 bases map to TRBD1. V shed 5 bases, J shed 7 bases, and the junction held 10 bases outside the gene matches. Germline loops: CDR1 MDHEN, CDR2 SYDVKM. CDR3 length equals 15 residues.